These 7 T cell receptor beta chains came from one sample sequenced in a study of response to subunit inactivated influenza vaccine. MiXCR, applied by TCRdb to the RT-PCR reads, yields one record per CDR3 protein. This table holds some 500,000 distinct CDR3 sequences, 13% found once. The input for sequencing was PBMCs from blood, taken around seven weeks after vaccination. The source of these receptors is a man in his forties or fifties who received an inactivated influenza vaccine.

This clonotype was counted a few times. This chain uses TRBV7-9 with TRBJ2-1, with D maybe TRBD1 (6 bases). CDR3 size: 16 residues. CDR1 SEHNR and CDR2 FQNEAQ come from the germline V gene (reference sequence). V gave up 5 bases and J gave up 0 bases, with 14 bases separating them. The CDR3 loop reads CASSPRTASSYNEQFF. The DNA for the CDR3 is TGTGCCAGCAGCCCCCGGACAGCGAGCTCCTACAATGAGCAGTTCTTC. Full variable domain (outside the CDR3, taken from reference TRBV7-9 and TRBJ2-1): DTGVSQNPRHKITKRGQNVTFRCDPISEHNRLYWYRQTLGQGPEFLTYFQNEAQLEKSRLLSDRFSAERPKGSFSTLEIQRTEQGDSAMYLCASSPRTASSYNEQFFGPGTRLTVL.

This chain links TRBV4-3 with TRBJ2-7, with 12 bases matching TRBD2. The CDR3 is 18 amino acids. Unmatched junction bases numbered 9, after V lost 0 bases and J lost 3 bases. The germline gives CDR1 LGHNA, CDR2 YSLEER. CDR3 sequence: CASSQDPLAGGLSYEQYF. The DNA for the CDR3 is TGCGCCAGCAGCCAAGACCCTCTAGCGGGAGGGCTTAGCTACGAGCAGTACTTC.

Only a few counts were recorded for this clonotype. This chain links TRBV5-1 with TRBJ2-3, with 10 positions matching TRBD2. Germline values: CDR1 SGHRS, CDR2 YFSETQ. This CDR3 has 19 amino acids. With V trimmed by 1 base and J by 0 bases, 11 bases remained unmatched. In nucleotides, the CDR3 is TGCGCCAGCAGCTTGAACTCCCCGACTAGCGGGTTTAGCACAGATACGCAGTATTTT. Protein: CASSLNSPTSGFSTDTQYF.

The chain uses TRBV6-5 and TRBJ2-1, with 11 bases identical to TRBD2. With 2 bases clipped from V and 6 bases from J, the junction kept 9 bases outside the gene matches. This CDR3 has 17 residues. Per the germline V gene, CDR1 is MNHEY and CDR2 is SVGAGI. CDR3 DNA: TGTGCCAGCAGTTACACGGGACCGGGACTAGCGGTCAATGAGCAGTTCTTC. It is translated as CASSYTGPGLAVNEQFF.

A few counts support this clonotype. CDR3 sequence (DNA): TGTGCCAGCACCCAGGGAACTGGACAGGGATACCACGAGCAGTACTTC. Translation: CASTQGTGQGYHEQYF. The chain joins TRBV11-2 to TRBJ2-7, with TRBD1 identical over 8 bases. This CDR3 has 16 amino acids. V dropped 7 bases and J dropped 5; count of bases not matched to a gene: 16. CDR1 and CDR2 from the germline V gene are SGHAT and FQNNGV. The variable domain in full, with the rest retrieved from reference TRBV11-2 and TRBJ2-7, is EAGVAQSPRYKIIEKRQSVAFWCNPISGHATLYWYQQILGQGPKLLIQFQNNGVVDDSQLPKDRFSAERLKGVDSTLKIQPAKLEDSAVYLCASTQGTGQGYHEQYFGPGTRLTVT.

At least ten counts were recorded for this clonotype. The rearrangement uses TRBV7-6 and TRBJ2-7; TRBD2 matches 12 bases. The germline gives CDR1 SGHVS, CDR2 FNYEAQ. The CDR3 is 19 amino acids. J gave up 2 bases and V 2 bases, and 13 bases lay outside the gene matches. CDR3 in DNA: TGTGCCAGCAGCTTACCGTCGACTAGCGGGAGCATGGGGCCCTACGAGCAGTACTTC. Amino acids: CASSLPSTSGSMGPYEQYF.

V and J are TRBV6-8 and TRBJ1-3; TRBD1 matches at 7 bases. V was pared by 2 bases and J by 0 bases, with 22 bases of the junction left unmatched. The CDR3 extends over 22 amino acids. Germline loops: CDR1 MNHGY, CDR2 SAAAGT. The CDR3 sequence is CASSYPPRTGDTALNSGNTIYF. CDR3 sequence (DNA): TGTGCCAGCAGTTACCCCCCTCGGACAGGAGATACCGCGTTAAACTCTGGAAACACCATATATTTT.